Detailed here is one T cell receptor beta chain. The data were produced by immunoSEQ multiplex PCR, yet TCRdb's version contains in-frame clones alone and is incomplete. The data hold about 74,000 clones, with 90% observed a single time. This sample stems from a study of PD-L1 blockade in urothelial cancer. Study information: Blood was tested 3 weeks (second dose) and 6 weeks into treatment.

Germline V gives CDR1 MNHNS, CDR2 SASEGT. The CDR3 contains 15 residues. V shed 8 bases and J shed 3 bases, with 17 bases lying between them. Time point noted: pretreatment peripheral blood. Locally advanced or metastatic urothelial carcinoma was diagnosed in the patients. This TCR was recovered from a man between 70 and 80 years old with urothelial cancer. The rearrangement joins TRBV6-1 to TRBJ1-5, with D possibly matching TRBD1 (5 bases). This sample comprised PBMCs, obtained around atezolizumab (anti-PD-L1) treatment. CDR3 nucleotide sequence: TGTGCCAGCGAGGCCCTAGGGGTTAACAATCAGCCCCAGCATTTT. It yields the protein CASEALGVNNQPQHF.